The rows below give T cell receptor beta chains drawn from one sample of a study of the immune and genomic landscape of osteosarcoma. Assay: immunoSEQ multiplex PCR; the TCRdb copy retains only in-frame clones and omits some. The sample records some 4,600 clones, around two thirds being singletons. Sample: osteosarcoma tumor tissue from the femur. The receptors originated from a human donor with osteosarcoma. CDR3s include the opening cysteine and the closing phenylalanine or tryptophan.

j_call: TRBJ1-1
v_call: TRBV6-6
cdr3_aa: CASTHGTEAFF

j_call: TRBJ2-4
v_call: TRBV4-2
cdr3_aa: CASSQESGTRAMVQYF

j_call: TRBJ2-7
v_call: TRBV19
cdr3_aa: CASSEGPVYEQYF

j_call: TRBJ2-7
v_call: TRBV5-8
cdr3_aa: CASSLGFGTRRAISYEQYF

j_call: TRBJ2-7
v_call: TRBV5-4
cdr3_aa: CASSLGRGAIYEQYF

j_call: TRBJ1-6
v_call: TRBV25-1
cdr3_aa: CASSELGGWNSPLHF

j_call: TRBJ2-7
v_call: TRBV20-1
cdr3_aa: CSAREVYEQYF

j_call: TRBJ2-3
v_call: TRBV18
cdr3_aa: CASSPSMAGATDTQYF

j_call: TRBJ2-1
v_call: TRBV11-3
cdr3_aa: CASSLRTGGGQFF

j_call: TRBJ2-1
v_call: TRBV28
cdr3_aa: CASSLSSSDYNEQFF

j_call: TRBJ2-7
v_call: TRBV28
cdr3_aa: CASSSASHRGRSYEQYF

j_call: TRBJ2-7
v_call: TRBV28
cdr3_aa: CASAEGYYEQYF

j_call: TRBJ1-1
v_call: TRBV7-3
cdr3_aa: CASSSQANTEAFF

j_call: TRBJ2-3
v_call: TRBV7-3
cdr3_aa: CASSPGLAVSTDTQYF

j_call: TRBJ2-7
v_call: TRBV2
cdr3_aa: CASTMDRGPYEQYF

j_call: TRBJ1-6
v_call: TRBV5-4
cdr3_aa: CASSDLPGDHSPLHF

j_call: TRBJ2-6
v_call: TRBV5-5
cdr3_aa: CASSLGFWDSSGANVLTF

j_call: TRBJ1-5
v_call: TRBV4-2
cdr3_aa: CASSQDRDRASQPQHF

j_call: TRBJ2-1
v_call: TRBV9
cdr3_aa: CASTLAESSYNEQFF

j_call: TRBJ1-3
v_call: TRBV7-8
cdr3_aa: CASSLGGQGNTIYF

j_call: TRBJ2-1
v_call: TRBV20-1
cdr3_aa: CSGTSYNEQFF

j_call: TRBJ2-2
v_call: TRBV7-3
cdr3_aa: CASSFGGQGATGELFF

j_call: TRBJ1-3
v_call: TRBV19
cdr3_aa: CASSRDILSGNTIYF

j_call: TRBJ1-5
v_call: TRBV6-1
cdr3_aa: CASSGYLSNQPQHF

j_call: TRBJ2-7
v_call: TRBV28
cdr3_aa: CASSPGTSGDYEQYF

j_call: TRBJ2-7
v_call: TRBV7-4
cdr3_aa: CASSPTFTSYEQYF

j_call: TRBJ2-7
v_call: TRBV7-8
cdr3_aa: CASSFTDSYEQYF

j_call: TRBJ1-5
v_call: TRBV6-1
cdr3_aa: CASSENTQGDFNQPQHF

j_call: TRBJ2-7
v_call: TRBV29-1
cdr3_aa: CSVGVGWVYEQYF

j_call: TRBJ2-1
v_call: TRBV6-4
cdr3_aa: CASSDGGPVGYNEQFF

j_call: TRBJ2-6
v_call: TRBV6-1
cdr3_aa: CASSGQNDRATGANVLTF

j_call: TRBJ1-5
v_call: TRBV30
cdr3_aa: CAWSVEWGAGNQPQHF

j_call: TRBJ2-2
v_call: TRBV19
cdr3_aa: CASSIALGLATGELFF

j_call: TRBJ2-7
v_call: TRBV18
cdr3_aa: CASSPEADISYEQYF

j_call: TRBJ2-7
v_call: TRBV6-1
cdr3_aa: CASSEGLLSYEQYF

j_call: TRBJ2-5
v_call: TRBV14
cdr3_aa: CASSQDEVQGQYQETQYF

j_call: TRBJ2-1
v_call: TRBV5-1
cdr3_aa: CASSSSGRIDEQFF

j_call: TRBJ2-2
v_call: TRBV25-1
cdr3_aa: CASSRWGPGTGELFF

j_call: TRBJ2-7
v_call: TRBV11-2
cdr3_aa: CASSFGTDGALYEQYF

j_call: TRBJ2-1
v_call: TRBV5-6
cdr3_aa: CASSLDRGATYNEQFF

j_call: TRBJ1-2
v_call: TRBV29-1
cdr3_aa: CSVVGTDPNYGYTF

j_call: TRBJ1-1
v_call: TRBV28
cdr3_aa: CASRSTAMNTEAFF

j_call: TRBJ2-5
v_call: TRBV21-1
cdr3_aa: CASRVYGRMYQETQYF

j_call: TRBJ2-7
v_call: TRBV5-6
cdr3_aa: CASSPRVRDPFYEQYF

j_call: TRBJ2-2
v_call: TRBV30
cdr3_aa: CAWSVMASSLRGELFF

j_call: TRBJ2-7
v_call: TRBV30
cdr3_aa: CAWSRQGLDEQYF

j_call: TRBJ2-3
v_call: TRBV21-1
cdr3_aa: CASSKGTGPSTDTQYF

j_call: TRBJ2-2
v_call: TRBV6-4
cdr3_aa: CASSERLAGRAGELFF

j_call: TRBJ2-4
v_call: TRBV6-5
cdr3_aa: CASSWGEWTKNIQYF

j_call: TRBJ2-1
v_call: TRBV5-6
cdr3_aa: CASSLVGTSGWNEQFF

j_call: TRBJ2-2
v_call: TRBV9
cdr3_aa: CASSVGPSGILTGELFF

j_call: TRBJ1-5
v_call: TRBV7-8
cdr3_aa: CASSLVHFRGWFSNQPQHF

j_call: TRBJ2-7
v_call: TRBV27
cdr3_aa: CASSLKREGVGEQYF

j_call: TRBJ2-3
v_call: TRBV5-6
cdr3_aa: CASSLRGTDTQYF

j_call: TRBJ2-1
v_call: TRBV13
cdr3_aa: CASSLGLGLNNEQFF

j_call: TRBJ2-7
v_call: TRBV30
cdr3_aa: CAWSVSGRYEQYF

j_call: TRBJ1-1
v_call: TRBV29-1
cdr3_aa: CSASAGVGTEAFF

j_call: TRBJ2-7
v_call: TRBV18
cdr3_aa: CASSPRSSYEQYF

j_call: TRBJ2-5
v_call: TRBV6-6
cdr3_aa: CASSQGFGDLETQYF

j_call: TRBJ2-1
v_call: TRBV7-9
cdr3_aa: CASSPWGWGEDSYNEQFF